This paragraph covers one T cell receptor beta chain sequence. One junction end does not reproduce the germline sequence, and a read error may be involved. This specimen comes from a study of blood T cell repertoires in COVID-19. Clones were read by immunoSEQ multiplex PCR, and TCRdb kept only the in-frame ones, dropping some. The sample records under 150,000 clones, more than 70% being singletons. Germline V gives CDR1 LNHDA, CDR2 SQIVND (reference sequence). The CDR3 runs 14 residues. What was sequenced was peripheral blood. The sequence derives from a human donor in a cohort sampled during active COVID-19. The genes are TRBV19 and TRBJ1-2; 10 bases align to TRBD1. The CDR3 nucleotides read TGTACCAGTAGAAGACAGGGGGCGCCTTATGGCTACACCTTC. Its protein product is CTSRRQGAPYGYTF.